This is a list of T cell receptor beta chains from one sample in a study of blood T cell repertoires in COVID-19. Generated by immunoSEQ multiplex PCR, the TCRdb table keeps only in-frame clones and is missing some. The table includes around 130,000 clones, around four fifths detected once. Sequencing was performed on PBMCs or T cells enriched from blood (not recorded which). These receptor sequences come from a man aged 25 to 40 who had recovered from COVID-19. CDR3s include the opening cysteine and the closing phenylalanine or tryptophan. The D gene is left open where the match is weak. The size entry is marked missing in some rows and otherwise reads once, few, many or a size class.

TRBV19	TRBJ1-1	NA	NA	CASSISPGDTEAFF	TGTGCCAGTAGTATTAGCCCAGGGGACACTGAAGCTTTCTTT
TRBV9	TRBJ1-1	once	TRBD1	CASSVSGGQGMANTEAFF	TGTGCCAGCAGCGTAAGCGGTGGACAGGGCATGGCGAACACTGAAGCTTTCTTT
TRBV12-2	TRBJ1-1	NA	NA	CASRLERYPTSGTEAFF	TGTGCAAGTCGCTTAGAGCGGTATCCAACCAGCGGGACTGAAGCTTTCTTT
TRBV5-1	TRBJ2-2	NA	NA	CASSLAIAHQTGELFF	TGCGCCAGCAGCTTGGCAATAGCGCATCAGACCGGGGAGCTGTTTTTT
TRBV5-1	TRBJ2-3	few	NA	CASSGLPSTDTQYF	TGCGCCAGCAGCGGCCTCCCTAGCACAGATACGCAGTATTTT
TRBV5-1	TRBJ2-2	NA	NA	CASSLAKIRDKNTGELFF	TGCGCCAGCAGCTTGGCCAAAATCCGGGACAAGAACACCGGGGAGCTGTTTTTT
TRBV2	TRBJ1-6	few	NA	CASSAGGVDSPLHF	TGTGCCAGCAGTGCTGGGGGGGTCGATTCACCCCTCCACTTT
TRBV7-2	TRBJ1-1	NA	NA	CASSKRTEEAFF	TGTGCCAGCAGCAAGCGGACAGAAGAAGCTTTCTTT
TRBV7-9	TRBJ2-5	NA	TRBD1	CASSIRGETQYF	TGTGCCAGCAGCATCAGGGGGGAGACCCAGTACTTC
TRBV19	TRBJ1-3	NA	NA	CASISPGNTIYF	TGTGCCAGTATAAGCCCTGGAAACACCATATATTTT
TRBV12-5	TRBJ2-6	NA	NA	CASAVSGANVLTF	TGTGCTAGTGCGGTCTCTGGGGCCAACGTCCTGACTTTC
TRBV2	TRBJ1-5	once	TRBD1	CASSESALTGSQPQHF	TGTGCCAGCAGTGAAAGTGCCCTGACAGGGTCCCAGCCCCAGCATTTT
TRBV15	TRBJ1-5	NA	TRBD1	CATSRGQGNQPQHF	TGTGCCACCAGCAGGGGACAGGGTAATCAGCCCCAGCATTTT
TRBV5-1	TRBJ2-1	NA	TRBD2	CASSLVGLAGSGNNEQFF	TGCGCCAGCAGCTTGGTAGGGCTAGCGGGATCAGGAAACAATGAGCAGTTCTTC
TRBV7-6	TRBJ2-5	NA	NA	CASSKQAFQETQYF	TGTGCCAGCAGCAAACAAGCGTTTCAAGAGACCCAGTACTTC
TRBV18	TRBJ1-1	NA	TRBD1	CASSPPDRVEVSFF	TGTGCCAGCTCTCCTCCGGACAGGGTGGAGGTGTCTTTCTTT
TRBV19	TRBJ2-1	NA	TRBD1	CASSTQGIEQFF	TGTGCCAGTAGCACACAGGGGATTGAGCAGTTCTTC
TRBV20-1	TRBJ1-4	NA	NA	CSARNNRVQSF	TGCAGTGCTAGAAACAACAGGGTTCAAAGTTTT
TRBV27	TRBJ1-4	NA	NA	CASREQLNEKLFF	TGTGCCAGCAGGGAACAGCTGAATGAAAAACTGTTTTTT
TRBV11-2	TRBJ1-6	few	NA	CASSLGSKAGASPLHF	TGTGCCAGCAGCTTAGGTAGTAAGGCAGGGGCTTCACCCCTCCACTTT
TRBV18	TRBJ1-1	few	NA	CASSPPLTVNTEAFF	TGTGCCAGCTCACCACCATTAACAGTGAACACTGAAGCTTTCTTT
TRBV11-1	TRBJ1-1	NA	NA	CASSLGWAGKAFF	TGTGCCAGCAGCTTAGGTTGGGCAGGGAAAGCTTTCTTT